What follows are 27 T cell receptor beta chains derived from one specimen sequenced in a study of T cell responses to AZD1222 COVID-19 vaccine. Profiling relied on immunoSEQ multiplex PCR, and the TCRdb table lists in-frame clones only, not all of them. Here the sample spans approximately 160,000 clones, 85% to 95% being singletons. This material consisted of peripheral blood, taken on day 0 of AZD1222 vaccination. These receptors came from an adult in good health.

The V gene is TRBV7-2, the J gene TRBJ1-1; D ambiguous. The CDR3 runs 13 residues. Trimming cost V 1 base and J 0 bases, with 3 bases left between them. Germline CDR1 and CDR2: SGHTA and FQGNSA. The CDR3 protein is CASSLEMNTEAFF. The CDR3 bases are TGTGCCAGCAGCTTAGAGATGAACACTGAAGCTTTCTTT.

The chain joins TRBV2 to TRBJ2-1; perhaps TRBD2 as D (5 bases). The V gene's germline CDR1 is SNHLY and CDR2 FYNNEI. This CDR3 has 13 amino acids. V was clipped by 1 base and J by 8 bases, with 9 bases between them. The DNA of the CDR3 is TGTGCCAGCAGTGAAGGGCCTAGCTATGAGCAGTTCTTC. Protein product: CASSEGPSYEQFF.

This chain links TRBV5-6 with TRBJ1-2; the D gene is possibly TRBD1 (5 bases). Trimming pared 4 bases from V and 7 bases from J, leaving 26 bases between. The germline gives CDR1 SGHDT, CDR2 YYEEEE. The CDR3 sequence is 17 residues long. This chain's CDR3 is CASSQSPVAAGIGGYTF. The CDR3 DNA is TGTGCCAGCAGCCAAAGCCCAGTCGCGGCAGGGATAGGTGGCTACACCTTC.

The chain carries TRBV28 and TRBJ2-1; 12 bases line up with TRBD2. CDR1 and CDR2 from the germline V gene are MDHEN and SYDVKM. This CDR3 contains 19 residues. V shed 6 bases, J shed 1 base, and the junction held 13 bases outside the gene matches. The DNA for the CDR3 is TGTGCCAGCAGCCCCCCTCGGAGACTAGCGGGGGAATCCTACAATGAGCAGTTCTTC. Its translation is CASSPPRRLAGESYNEQFF.

The J gene is TRBJ2-3, the V gene TRBV9, with D possibly being TRBD2 (5 bases). Between the trimmed V and J ends, which lost 3 bases and 1 base, there was a span of 15 bases. The CDR3 consists of 16 residues. Per germline, CDR1 SGDLS and CDR2 YYNGEE. The CDR3 is CASSADPGYRTDTQYF. CDR3 in DNA: TGTGCCAGCAGCGCGGATCCGGGATACCGCACAGATACGCAGTATTTT.

The gene calls are TRBV18 and TRBJ1-1; D unclear. V was pared by 3 bases and J by 0 bases, with 8 bases between. This CDR3 region has 14 residues. The V gene's germline CDR1 is KGHSH and CDR2 LQKENI. CDR3 coding DNA: TGTGCCAGCTCACCTCGGGGTTTGAACACTGAAGCTTTCTTT. This translates into CASSPRGLNTEAFF. The variable domain in full, with the rest retrieved from reference TRBV18 and TRBJ1-1, is NAGVMQNPRHLVRRRGQEARLRCSPMKGHSHVYWYRQLPEEGLKFMVYLQKENIIDESGMPKERFSAEFPKEGPSILRIQQVVRGDSAAYFCASSPRGLNTEAFFGQGTRLTVV.

A note on this clone: This specimen includes other DNA sequences encoding the same CDR3. The chain uses TRBV7-9 and TRBJ2-3; D remains ambiguous. In germline, CDR1 is SEHNR, CDR2 FQNEAQ (reference sequence). This CDR3 comprises 13 residues. Trimming took 4 bases from V and 1 from J, leaving 6 bases between them. The CDR3 here is CASSSQGTDTQYF. In DNA form, the CDR3 reads TGTGCCAGCAGCTCGCAAGGCACAGATACGCAGTATTTT.

The chain has TRBV10-3 and TRBJ1-1; tentative D call: TRBD1 (6 bases). V lost 0 bases and J lost 5, with 16 bases in between. Looked up from germline, CDR1 is ENHRY and CDR2 is SYGVKD. This CDR3 comprises 16 residues. Written as DNA, the CDR3 is TGTGCCATCAGTGAGTCGGCCGTCAGGGGCACAACTGAAGCTTTCTTT. Translated: CAISESAVRGTTEAFF.

The chain has TRBV30 and TRBJ1-6, with no clear D. The CDR3 loop spans 13 amino acids. Germline V gene lookup returns CDR1 GTSNPN and CDR2 SVGIG (reference sequence). V lost 0 bases, J lost 10 bases, and 10 bases lay in between. In DNA, the CDR3 is TGTGCCTGGAGTGTACATGAGAACTCACCCCTCCACTTT. Translated, it gives CAWSVHENSPLHF.

The rearrangement joins TRBV3-1 (or the pseudogene TRBV3-2) to TRBJ2-2; tentative D call: TRBD1 (5 bases). Germline CDR1 and CDR2: LGHDT and YNNKEL (reference sequence). V lost 6 bases, J lost 6 bases, and 11 bases lay in between. There are 13 residues in the CDR3. The CDR3: CASSARGAGELFF. CDR3 bases: TGTGCCAGCAGTGCTAGGGGTGCCGGGGAGCTGTTTTTT.

The genes are TRBV19 and TRBJ1-1, with 9 bases fitting TRBD1. The CDR3 extends over 14 amino acids. Germline V gene lookup returns CDR1 LNHDA and CDR2 SQIVND (reference sequence). The trim removed 6 bases at V and 5 bases at J, leaving 7 bases unmatched. CDR3 protein: CASRNRGPGTEAFF. In DNA, the CDR3 is TGTGCCAGTAGGAACAGGGGGCCAGGGACTGAAGCTTTCTTT.

The CDR3 coding sequence is TGTGCCAGCAGCTTACTCCCCCGCGGGACCGACACCGGGGAGCTGTTTTTT. Amino acid sequence: CASSLLPRGTDTGELFF. This chain joins TRBV7-3 and TRBJ2-2, with D maybe TRBD2 (6 bases). Germline CDR1 reads SGHTA; CDR2 reads FQGTGA. The CDR3 contains 17 residues. Trimming stripped 2 bases from V and 3 bases from J, with 16 bases between.

CDR3 protein: CASSLRRINQPQHF. The CDR3 DNA reads TGTGCCAGCAGCCTTCGACGGATCAATCAGCCCCAGCATTTT. The chain joins TRBV6-2 or TRBV6-3 to TRBJ1-5, with no clear D. Germline V gene sequence: CDR1 MNHEY, CDR2 SVGEGT. The CDR3 loop spans 14 amino acids. Trimming cost V 6 bases and J 3 bases, with 12 bases left between them.

CDR3 amino acids: CATRSGEKYNEQFF. The CDR3 region has the DNA TGTGCCACTAGGTCGGGGGAGAAATACAATGAGCAGTTCTTC. The V call is TRBV28, the J call TRBJ2-1, with D possibly being TRBD2 (6 bases). This CDR3 is built from 14 residues. Germline loops: CDR1 MDHEN, CDR2 SYDVKM. The V end was cut by 10 bases, the J end by 4 bases, with 17 bases between.

The CDR3 reads CASSQAGIYGYTF. For the CDR3, the DNA is TGTGCCAGCAGCCAAGCAGGGATCTATGGCTACACCTTC. This sequence joins TRBV4-2 and TRBJ1-2; possibly TRBD1 for D (5 bases). The germline V and J ends were trimmed by 1 base and 4 bases, with 7 bases remaining between them. The CDR3 has 13 amino acids. Germline V CDR1 and CDR2: LGHNA, YNFKEQ.

This clone has a single count. The rearrangement links TRBV5-1 to TRBJ1-4; TRBD1 aligns across 8 bases. This CDR3 has 15 residues. V was clipped by 2 bases and J by 5 bases; unmatched bases: 5. CDR1 SGHRS and CDR2 YFSETQ come from the germline V gene. CDR3 nucleotides: TGCGCCAGCAGCTTTGGACAGGGAAAAAATGAAAAACTGTTTTTT. It translates to CASSFGQGKNEKLFF.

This rearrangement joins TRBV7-8 to TRBJ1-1, with TRBD1 as a possible D gene (5 bases). Trimming took 2 bases from V and 4 from J, leaving 8 bases between them. The CDR3 runs 13 residues. CDR1 is SGHVS, CDR2 FQNEAQ, per germline. CDR3 DNA: TGTGCCAGCAGCTTATTCGGGGCCACTGAAGCTTTCTTT. Translated, it gives CASSLFGATEAFF.

The gene calls are TRBV4-3 and TRBJ2-7; either TRBD1 or TRBD2 may fit D (6 bases each). The V gene lost 0 bases and the J gene lost 7 bases, with 10 bases spanning the gap. The CDR3 covers 13 residues. In germline, CDR1 is LGHNA, CDR2 YSLEER. This CDR3 reads CASSQDRGTEQYF. In DNA, the CDR3 is TGCGCCAGCAGCCAAGATCGCGGGACAGAGCAGTACTTC.

The rearrangement joins TRBV10-3 to TRBJ2-7; D remains unclear. This CDR3 is 14 amino acids long. Trimming took off 6 bases at V and 2 bases at J, with 14 bases between the two ends. Germline V gene data show CDR1 as ENHRY and CDR2 as SYGVKD. The CDR3: CAIRSDMSPYEQYF. The CDR3 coding sequence is TGTGCCATCAGGTCTGACATGTCGCCCTACGAGCAGTACTTC.

Points on this clone: Other DNA sequences in the sample encode the same CDR3. The rearrangement joins TRBV14 to TRBJ1-2; weak D call: TRBD1 (5 bases). Germline CDR1 reads SGHDN; CDR2 reads FVKESK. V lost 1 base to trimming and J lost 1 base, with 7 bases between them. The CDR3 has 14 amino acids. The CDR3 DNA sequence: TGTGCCAGCAGCCAAGCCCAGGGTAACTATGGCTACACCTTC. Its protein product is CASSQAQGNYGYTF.

The chain links TRBV2 to TRBJ2-2; D call uncertain. The CDR3 spans 15 residues. Germline CDR1 is SNHLY and CDR2 is FYNNEI. With 4 bases removed from V and 0 bases from J, the gap between germline ends came to 9 bases. Here the CDR3 DNA reads TGTGCCAGCAGTGTAGGACGCGCGAACACCGGGGAGCTGTTTTTT. Amino acids: CASSVGRANTGELFF. Using reference TRBV2 and TRBJ2-2 for the parts outside the CDR3, the full variable domain is EPEVTQTPSHQVTQMGQEVILRCVPISNHLYFYWYRQILGQKVEFLVSFYNNEISEKSEIFDDQFSVERPDGSNFTLKIRSTKLEDSAMYFCASSVGRANTGELFFGEGSRLTVL.

This chain links TRBV6-2 or TRBV6-3 with TRBJ2-1; D is perhaps TRBD1 (6 bases). Germline CDR1 reads MNHEY; CDR2 reads SVGEGT. The length of the CDR3 is 16 residues. The V and J ends lost 2 bases and 6 bases respectively, with 17 bases between them. Here the CDR3 reads CASSYKGRGYGNEQFF. Written as DNA, the CDR3 is TGTGCCAGCAGTTACAAGGGCAGGGGTTACGGCAATGAGCAGTTCTTC.

V usage is TRBV6-1 and J usage is TRBJ1-2, with D possibly being TRBD1 (6 bases). Germline assignment: CDR1 MNHNS and CDR2 SASEGT. Trimming removed 3 bases at V and 7 bases at J, with 9 bases between. This CDR3 contains 12 residues. The CDR3 bases are TGTGCCAGCAGTGACGGACAGAGTGGCTACACCTTC. Its translation is CASSDGQSGYTF.

The V gene is TRBV4-2, the J gene TRBJ1-2, with a tentative D call TRBD1 (5 bases). Germline V gene lookup returns CDR1 LGHNA and CDR2 YNFKEQ. Trimming removed 1 base at V and 6 bases at J, with 15 bases between. The CDR3 is 15 residues long. Written as DNA, the CDR3 is TGTGCCAGCAGCCAAGGAGGATCTGGGGCAGATGGCTACACCTTC. Translation gives CASSQGGSGADGYTF.

The chain couples TRBV5-1 to TRBJ2-7, with 16 bases lining up with TRBD2. Losses at the gene ends were 3 bases for V and 2 bases for J; bases not matched to a gene: 2. Germline V gene lookup returns CDR1 SGHRS and CDR2 YFSETQ. The CDR3 sequence is 16 residues long. CDR3 DNA: TGCGCCAGCAGCTGGGGACTAGCGGGGGGGCCCTACGAGCAGTACTTC. Its protein product is CASSWGLAGGPYEQYF.

The V call is TRBV2, the J call TRBJ2-7; weak D call: TRBD1 (6 bases). CDR1 and CDR2 from the germline V gene are SNHLY and FYNNEI. The CDR3 is 14 residues long. Between the trimmed V and J ends, which lost 3 bases and 0 bases, there was a span of 9 bases. Written as DNA, the CDR3 is TGTGCCAGCAGTGAGTCCAGGGGCTCCTACGAGCAGTACTTC. Translation: CASSESRGSYEQYF. Filled out from reference TRBV2 and TRBJ2-7, the complete variable domain reads EPEVTQTPSHQVTQMGQEVILRCVPISNHLYFYWYRQILGQKVEFLVSFYNNEISEKSEIFDDQFSVERPDGSNFTLKIRSTKLEDSAMYFCASSESRGSYEQYFGPGTRLTVT.

The chain has TRBV7-9 and TRBJ1-4, with unresolved D. Germline V gene sequence: CDR1 SEHNR, CDR2 FQNEAQ (reference sequence). CDR3 length: 12 residues. V gave up 5 bases and J gave up 8 bases, with 9 bases separating them. The DNA for the CDR3 is TGTGCCAGCAGCAGTATGGGGGAAAAACTGTTTTTT. Translation: CASSSMGEKLFF.